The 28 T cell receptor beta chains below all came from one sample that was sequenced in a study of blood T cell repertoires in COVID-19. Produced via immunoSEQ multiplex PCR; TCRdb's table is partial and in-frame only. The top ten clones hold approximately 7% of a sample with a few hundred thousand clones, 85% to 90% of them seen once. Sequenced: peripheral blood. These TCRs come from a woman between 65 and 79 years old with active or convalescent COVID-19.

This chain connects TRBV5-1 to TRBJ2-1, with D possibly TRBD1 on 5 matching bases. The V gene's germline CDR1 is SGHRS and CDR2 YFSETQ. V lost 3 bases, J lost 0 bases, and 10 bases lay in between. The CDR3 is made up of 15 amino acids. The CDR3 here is CASSSGQGSYNEQFF. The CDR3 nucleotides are TGCGCCAGCAGCTCCGGACAAGGCTCCTACAATGAGCAGTTCTTC.

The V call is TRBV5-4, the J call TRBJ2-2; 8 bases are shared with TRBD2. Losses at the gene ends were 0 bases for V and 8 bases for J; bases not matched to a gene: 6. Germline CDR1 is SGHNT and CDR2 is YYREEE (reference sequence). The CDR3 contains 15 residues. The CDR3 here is CASSLGGGSRGELFF. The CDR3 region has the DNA TGTGCCAGCAGCTTGGGCGGGGGGTCGCGAGGGGAGCTGTTTTTT.

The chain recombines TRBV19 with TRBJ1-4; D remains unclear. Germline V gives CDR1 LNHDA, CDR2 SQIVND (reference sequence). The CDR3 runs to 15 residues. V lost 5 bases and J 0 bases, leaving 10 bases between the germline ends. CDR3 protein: CASSGTTSTNEKLFF. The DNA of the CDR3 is TGTGCCAGTAGTGGTACGACATCAACTAATGAAAAACTGTTTTTT. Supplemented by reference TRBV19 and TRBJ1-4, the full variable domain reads DGGITQSPKYLFRKEGQNVTLSCEQNLNHDAMYWYRQDPGQGLRLIYYSQIVNDFQKGDIAEGYSVSREKKESFPLTVTSAQKNPTAFYLCASSGTTSTNEKLFFGSGTQLSVL.

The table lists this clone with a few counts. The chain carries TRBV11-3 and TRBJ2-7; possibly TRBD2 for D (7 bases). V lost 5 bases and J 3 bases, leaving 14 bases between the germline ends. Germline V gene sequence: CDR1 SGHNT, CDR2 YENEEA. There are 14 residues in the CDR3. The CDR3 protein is CASSAGGQNYEQYF. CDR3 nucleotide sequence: TGTGCCAGCAGCGCCGGGGGGCAAAACTACGAGCAGTACTTC.

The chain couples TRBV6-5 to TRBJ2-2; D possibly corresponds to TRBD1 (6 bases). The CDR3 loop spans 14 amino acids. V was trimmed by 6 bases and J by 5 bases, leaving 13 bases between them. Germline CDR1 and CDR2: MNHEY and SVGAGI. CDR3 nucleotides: TGTGCCAGCAGCACAGGGAGACTAACCGGGGAGCTGTTTTTT. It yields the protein CASSTGRLTGELFF.

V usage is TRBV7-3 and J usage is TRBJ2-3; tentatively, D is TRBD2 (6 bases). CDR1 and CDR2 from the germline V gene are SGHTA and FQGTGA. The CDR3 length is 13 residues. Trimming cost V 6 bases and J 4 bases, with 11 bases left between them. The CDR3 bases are TGTGCCAGCAGGCCGGGAGCGGCAGATACGCAGTATTTT. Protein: CASRPGAADTQYF.

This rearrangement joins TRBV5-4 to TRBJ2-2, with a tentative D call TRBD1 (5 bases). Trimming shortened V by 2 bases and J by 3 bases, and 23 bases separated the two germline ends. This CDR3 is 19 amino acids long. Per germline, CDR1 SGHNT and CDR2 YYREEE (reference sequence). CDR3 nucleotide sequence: TGTGCCAGCAGCTTATTGTCCAACCCCGGGCAGGGTGACACCGGGGAGCTGTTTTTT. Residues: CASSLLSNPGQGDTGELFF.

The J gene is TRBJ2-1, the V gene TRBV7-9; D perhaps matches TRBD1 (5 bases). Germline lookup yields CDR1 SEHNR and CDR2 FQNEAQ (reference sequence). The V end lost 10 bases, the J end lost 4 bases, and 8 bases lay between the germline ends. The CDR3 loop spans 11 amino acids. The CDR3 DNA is TGTGCCACCAGACAGTACAATGAGCAGTTCTTC. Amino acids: CATRQYNEQFF.

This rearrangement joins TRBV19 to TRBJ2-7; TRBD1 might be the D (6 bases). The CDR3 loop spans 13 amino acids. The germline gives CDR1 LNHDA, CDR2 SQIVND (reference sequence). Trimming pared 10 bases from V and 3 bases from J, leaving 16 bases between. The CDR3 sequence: CATRGPGDYEQYF. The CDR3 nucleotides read TGTGCCACCAGAGGGCCAGGGGACTACGAGCAGTACTTC. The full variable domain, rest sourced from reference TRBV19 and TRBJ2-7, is DGGITQSPKYLFRKEGQNVTLSCEQNLNHDAMYWYRQDPGQGLRLIYYSQIVNDFQKGDIAEGYSVSREKKESFPLTVTSAQKNPTAFYLCATRGPGDYEQYFGPGTRLTVT.

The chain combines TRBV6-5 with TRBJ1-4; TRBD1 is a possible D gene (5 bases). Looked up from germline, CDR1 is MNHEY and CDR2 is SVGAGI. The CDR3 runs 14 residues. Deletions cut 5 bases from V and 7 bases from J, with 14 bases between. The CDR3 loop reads CASSKAGRGEKLFF. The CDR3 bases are TGTGCCAGCAGTAAGGCAGGGAGGGGTGAAAAACTGTTTTTT.

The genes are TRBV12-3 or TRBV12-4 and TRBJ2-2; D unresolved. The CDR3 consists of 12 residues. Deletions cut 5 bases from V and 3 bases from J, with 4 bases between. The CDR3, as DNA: TGTGCCAGCAGTCGGGACACCGGGGAGCTGTTTTTT. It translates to CASSRDTGELFF.

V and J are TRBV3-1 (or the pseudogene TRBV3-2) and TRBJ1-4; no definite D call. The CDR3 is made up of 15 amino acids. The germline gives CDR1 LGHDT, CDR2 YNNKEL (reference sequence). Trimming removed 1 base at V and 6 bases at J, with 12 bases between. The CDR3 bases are TGTGCCAGCAGCCAAGTACGGGGTGGGTATGAAAAACTGTTTTTT. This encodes CASSQVRGGYEKLFF.

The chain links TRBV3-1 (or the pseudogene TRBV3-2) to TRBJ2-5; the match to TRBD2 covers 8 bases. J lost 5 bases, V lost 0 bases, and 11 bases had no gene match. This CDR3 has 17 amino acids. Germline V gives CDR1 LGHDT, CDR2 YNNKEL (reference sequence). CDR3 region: CASSQDPARGARETQYF. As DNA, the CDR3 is TGTGCCAGCAGCCAAGATCCAGCGCGGGGGGCCCGGGAGACCCAGTACTTC.

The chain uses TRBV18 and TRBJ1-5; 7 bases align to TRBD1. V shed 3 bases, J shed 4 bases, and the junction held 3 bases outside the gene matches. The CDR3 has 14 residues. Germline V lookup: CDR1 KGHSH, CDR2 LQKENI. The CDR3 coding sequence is TGTGCCAGCTCACCGACAGGGCCGAATCAGCCCCAGCATTTT. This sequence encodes CASSPTGPNQPQHF.

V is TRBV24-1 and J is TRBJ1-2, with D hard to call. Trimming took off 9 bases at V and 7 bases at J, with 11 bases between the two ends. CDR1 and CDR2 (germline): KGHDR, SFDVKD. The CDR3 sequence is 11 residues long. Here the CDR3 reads CATEGIGGYTF. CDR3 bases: TGTGCCACCGAGGGAATAGGTGGCTACACCTTC.

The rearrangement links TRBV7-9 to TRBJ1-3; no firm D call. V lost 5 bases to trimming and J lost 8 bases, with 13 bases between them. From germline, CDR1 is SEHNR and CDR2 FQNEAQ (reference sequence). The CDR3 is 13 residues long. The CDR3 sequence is CASSAVVGDTIYF. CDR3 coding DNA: TGTGCCAGCAGCGCCGTGGTGGGAGACACCATATATTTT.

DNA for the CDR3: TGTGCCAGCAGTTACACAGGTTCTGGAAACACCATATATTTT. This codes for CASSYTGSGNTIYF. The chain couples TRBV6-5 to TRBJ1-3, with a weak D call TRBD1 (5 bases). Germline V lookup: CDR1 MNHEY, CDR2 SVGAGI. V was shortened by 2 bases and J by 1 base, with 6 bases between the two germline ends. The CDR3 totals 14 residues.

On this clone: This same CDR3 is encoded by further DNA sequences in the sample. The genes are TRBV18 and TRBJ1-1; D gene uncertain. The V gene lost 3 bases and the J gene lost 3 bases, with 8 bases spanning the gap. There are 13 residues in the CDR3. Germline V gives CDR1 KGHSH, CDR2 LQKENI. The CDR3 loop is CASSPPGDTEAFF. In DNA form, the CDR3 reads TGTGCCAGCTCACCGCCCGGGGACACTGAAGCTTTCTTT.

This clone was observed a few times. Written as DNA, the CDR3 is TGTGCCAGCAGCTTAGGAACGGGGGTGGATCAGCCCCAGCATTTT. It yields the protein CASSLGTGVDQPQHF. The chain uses TRBV13 and TRBJ1-5, with a tentative D call TRBD1 (5 bases). The length of the CDR3 is 15 residues. The germline V gene encodes CDR1 PRHDT and CDR2 FYEKMQ (reference sequence). V dropped 0 bases and J dropped 5 bases, with 11 bases sitting between them.

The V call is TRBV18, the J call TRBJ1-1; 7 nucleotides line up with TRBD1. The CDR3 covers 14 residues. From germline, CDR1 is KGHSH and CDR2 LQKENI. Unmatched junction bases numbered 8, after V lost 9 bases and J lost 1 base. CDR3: CASHRQGTNTEAFF. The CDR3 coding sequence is TGTGCCAGTCACCGACAGGGAACGAACACTGAAGCTTTCTTT.

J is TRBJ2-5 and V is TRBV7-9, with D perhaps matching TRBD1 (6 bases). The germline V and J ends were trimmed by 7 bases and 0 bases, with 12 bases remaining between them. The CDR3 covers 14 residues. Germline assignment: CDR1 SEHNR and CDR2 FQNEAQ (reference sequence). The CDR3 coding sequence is TGTGCCAGCATAACCGGGACAAACCAAGAGACCCAGTACTTC. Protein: CASITGTNQETQYF.

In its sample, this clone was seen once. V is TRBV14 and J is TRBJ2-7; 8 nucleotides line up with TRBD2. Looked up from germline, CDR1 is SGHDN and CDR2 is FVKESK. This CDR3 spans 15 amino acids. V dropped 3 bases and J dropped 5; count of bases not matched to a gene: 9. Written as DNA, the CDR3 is TGTGCCAGCAGCCAGGAAGCGGGGGTCGGTAACGAGCAGTACTTC. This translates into CASSQEAGVGNEQYF.

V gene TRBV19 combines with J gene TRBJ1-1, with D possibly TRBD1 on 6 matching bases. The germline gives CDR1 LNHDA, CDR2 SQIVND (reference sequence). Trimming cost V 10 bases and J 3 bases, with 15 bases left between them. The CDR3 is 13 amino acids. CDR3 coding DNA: TGTGCCACTCAGGGGACGCAAGACACTGAAGCTTTCTTT. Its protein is CATQGTQDTEAFF. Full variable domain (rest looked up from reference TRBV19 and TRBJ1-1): DGGITQSPKYLFRKEGQNVTLSCEQNLNHDAMYWYRQDPGQGLRLIYYSQIVNDFQKGDIAEGYSVSREKKESFPLTVTSAQKNPTAFYLCATQGTQDTEAFFGQGTRLTVV.

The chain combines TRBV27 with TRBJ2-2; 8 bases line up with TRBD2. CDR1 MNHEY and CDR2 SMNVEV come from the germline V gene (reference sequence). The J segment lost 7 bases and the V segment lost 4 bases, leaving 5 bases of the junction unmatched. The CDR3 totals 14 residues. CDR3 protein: CASSSGGGDGELFF. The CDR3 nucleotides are TGTGCCAGCAGTTCCGGGGGGGGTGACGGGGAGCTGTTTTTT.

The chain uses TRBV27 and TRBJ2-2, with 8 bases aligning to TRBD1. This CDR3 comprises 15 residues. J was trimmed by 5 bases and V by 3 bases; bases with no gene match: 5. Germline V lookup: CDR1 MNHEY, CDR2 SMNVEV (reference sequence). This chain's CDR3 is CASSFQGAWTGELFF. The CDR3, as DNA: TGTGCCAGCAGTTTCCAGGGGGCATGGACCGGGGAGCTGTTTTTT.

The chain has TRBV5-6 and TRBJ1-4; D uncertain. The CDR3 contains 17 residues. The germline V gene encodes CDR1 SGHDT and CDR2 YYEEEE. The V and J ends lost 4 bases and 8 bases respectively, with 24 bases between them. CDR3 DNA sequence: TGTGCCAGCAGCCGTACACTTAAAGGGAGTGATGGGGAAAAACTGTTTTTT. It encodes CASSRTLKGSDGEKLFF. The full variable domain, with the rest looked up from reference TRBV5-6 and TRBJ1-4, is DAGVTQSPTHLIKTRGQQVTLRCSPKSGHDTVSWYQQALGQGPQFIFQYYEEEERQRGNFPDRFSGHQFPNYSSELNVNALLLGDSALYLCASSRTLKGSDGEKLFFGSGTQLSVL.

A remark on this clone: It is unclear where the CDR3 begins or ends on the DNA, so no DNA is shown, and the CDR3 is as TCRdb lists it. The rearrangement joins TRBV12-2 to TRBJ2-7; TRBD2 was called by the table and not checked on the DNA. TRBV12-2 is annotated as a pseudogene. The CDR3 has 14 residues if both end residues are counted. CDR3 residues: CARNFGGGARICLF.

CDR3 in amino acids: CASGLSPDNNYGYTF. The CDR3 DNA is TGTGCTAGTGGTCTCTCCCCCGACAACAACTATGGCTACACCTTC. The chain is built from TRBV12-5 and TRBJ1-2; D not certain. The germline V gene has CDR1 LGHNT and CDR2 FRNRAP. The CDR3 is made up of 15 amino acids. Deletions cut 5 bases from V and 2 bases from J, with 15 bases between.